This entry lists 29 T cell receptor beta chains sequenced from one sample in a study of memory CD4+ T cells and cytomegalovirus serostatus. Libraries were prepared by immunoSEQ multiplex PCR; TCRdb keeps only in-frame clonotypes and omits some of them. The table lists just under 65,000 clones, around 77% of them singletons. The sort gate was single viable CD3+CD4+CD8-CD45RO+ cells for memory CD4+ T cells. Sequencing used memory CD4+ T cells from blood. All receptors derive from an adult in good health and CMV-seronegative.

J is TRBJ1-3 and V is TRBV7-9; D is unresolved. This CDR3 spans 15 amino acids. The germline V and J ends were trimmed by 2 bases and 0 bases, with 8 bases remaining between them. CDR1 and CDR2 from the germline V gene are SEHNR and FQNEAQ (reference sequence). DNA for the CDR3: TGTGCCAGCAGCTTACGGGGAAGCTCTGGAAACACCATATATTTT. Translation gives CASSLRGSSGNTIYF.

The chain links TRBV2 to TRBJ2-3; 11 bases align to TRBD2. The V and J ends lost 7 bases and 9 bases, in that order; junction bases with no gene match: 12. CDR1 is SNHLY, CDR2 FYNNEI, per germline. This CDR3 region has 15 residues. The CDR3 protein is CASKGTSGSTGTQYF. The CDR3 nucleotides read TGTGCCAGCAAAGGGACTAGCGGTAGCACAGGGACGCAGTATTTT. Combining the CDR3 with reference TRBV2 and TRBJ2-3 gives the whole variable domain EPEVTQTPSHQVTQMGQEVILRCVPISNHLYFYWYRQILGQKVEFLVSFYNNEISEKSEIFDDQFSVERPDGSNFTLKIRSTKLEDSAMYFCASKGTSGSTGTQYFGPGTRLTVL.

This chain links TRBV10-3 with TRBJ1-1, with D uncertain. The V end lost 0 bases, the J end lost 1 base, and 3 bases lay between the germline ends. The CDR3 is 13 residues long. Germline V gene sequence: CDR1 ENHRY, CDR2 SYGVKD. The CDR3 DNA reads TGTGCCATCAGTGAGTCGCAGAACACTGAAGCTTTCTTT. It yields the protein CAISESQNTEAFF.

This chain connects TRBV11-1 to TRBJ1-2; tentatively, D is TRBD1 (6 bases). This CDR3 contains 15 residues. The V gene lost 7 bases and the J gene lost 2 bases, with 17 bases spanning the gap. CDR1 is SGHAT, CDR2 FQDESV, per germline (reference sequence). The CDR3 region is CASTKSGAKNYGYTF. In nucleotides, the CDR3 is TGTGCCAGCACTAAGTCAGGGGCAAAGAACTATGGCTACACCTTC.

J is TRBJ1-2 and V is TRBV7-2, with D possibly matching TRBD1 (5 bases). Germline V gives CDR1 SGHTA, CDR2 FQGNSA. This CDR3 has 16 amino acids. Deletions cut 5 bases from V and 7 bases from J, with 23 bases between. The CDR3 sequence is CASSLLTLSGMGGYTF. The CDR3 coding sequence is TGTGCCAGCAGCCTTCTTACTCTTTCAGGGATGGGTGGCTACACCTTC.

This chain connects TRBV28 to TRBJ1-2; 8 bases agree with TRBD1. The CDR3 loop spans 15 amino acids. J gave up 4 bases and V 5 bases, and 9 bases lay outside the gene matches. Germline V lookup: CDR1 MDHEN, CDR2 SYDVKM. The CDR3 here is CASSPLGQGTYGYTF. As DNA, the CDR3 is TGTGCCAGCAGTCCTTTAGGACAGGGCACCTATGGCTACACCTTC.

The count of this clone is one. The chain combines TRBV5-1 with TRBJ1-2, with D unresolved. The germline V gene encodes CDR1 SGHRS and CDR2 YFSETQ. Trimming shortened V by 0 bases and J by 3 bases, and 9 bases separated the two germline ends. The CDR3 is 14 amino acids. CDR3 coding DNA: TGCGCCAGCAGCTTGGCCAGGCGGGACTATGGCTACACCTTC. Amino acids: CASSLARRDYGYTF.

The J gene is TRBJ2-1, the V gene TRBV2; 7 nucleotides align to TRBD2. Trimming at V came to 6 bases and at J to 4 bases, leaving 9 bases not matched to a gene. This CDR3 is built from 15 residues. From germline, CDR1 is SNHLY and CDR2 FYNNEI. The CDR3 here is CASRARLASYNEQFF. The CDR3 coding sequence is TGTGCCAGCAGAGCCAGACTAGCTTCGTACAATGAGCAGTTCTTC.

The chain combines TRBV29-1 with TRBJ1-2, with D perhaps matching TRBD1 (5 bases). The germline V and J ends were trimmed by 6 bases and 2 bases, with 25 bases remaining between them. Germline assignment: CDR1 SQVTM and CDR2 ANQGSEA. The CDR3 has 17 residues. The DNA of the CDR3 is TGCAGCGTGGGGACCAGGGTTGGAATCGGTGGGAACTATGGCTACACCTTC. Translated: CSVGTRVGIGGNYGYTF.

CDR3: CASSQGAGGSQPQHF. The CDR3 nucleotides are TGTGCCAGCAGTCAGGGGGCCGGGGGGAGTCAGCCCCAGCATTTT. The chain has TRBV28 and TRBJ1-5, with 8 bases lining up with TRBD1. The length of the CDR3 is 15 residues. With 5 bases clipped from V and 6 bases from J, the junction kept 9 bases outside the gene matches. CDR1 and CDR2 from the germline V gene are MDHEN and SYDVKM.

The chain has TRBV6-6 and TRBJ1-3, with a tentative D call TRBD1 (5 bases). Trimming removed 10 bases at V and 0 bases at J, with 10 bases between. This CDR3 contains 13 residues. Germline CDR1 and CDR2: MNHNY and SVGAGI (reference sequence). CDR3 sequence: CATDGTSGNTIYF. CDR3 in DNA: TGTGCCACGGACGGGACCTCTGGAAACACCATATATTTT.

The V and J genes are TRBV18 and TRBJ2-5; possibly TRBD2 for D (6 bases). V was cut by 2 bases and J by 7 bases, with 8 bases left in between. The germline gives CDR1 KGHSH, CDR2 LQKENI. The CDR3 spans 12 residues. The CDR3 DNA sequence: TGTGCCAGCTCACCAGGGGGGAGGACCCAGTACTTC. Translating it yields CASSPGGRTQYF. The full variable domain, rest sourced from reference TRBV18 and TRBJ2-5, is NAGVMQNPRHLVRRRGQEARLRCSPMKGHSHVYWYRQLPEEGLKFMVYLQKENIIDESGMPKERFSAEFPKEGPSILRIQQVVRGDSAAYFCASSPGGRTQYFGPGTRLLVL.

This chain links TRBV19 with TRBJ1-6, with 8 bases identical to TRBD1. V trimming: 3 bases; J trimming: 14 bases; junction bases outside the gene matches: 12. The germline V gene has CDR1 LNHDA and CDR2 SQIVND (reference sequence). The length of the CDR3 is 15 residues. The chain's CDR3 is CASSMGTGPGMALHF. CDR3 nucleotides: TGTGCCAGTAGTATGGGGACAGGCCCCGGGATGGCCCTCCACTTT.

This clone was observed a few times. The chain links TRBV4-1 to TRBJ2-5; 11 positions agree with TRBD2. This CDR3 comprises 17 residues. Germline lookup yields CDR1 MGHRA and CDR2 YSYEKL. Germline trimming cut 2 bases from V and 4 bases from J; bases unmatched to any gene: 9. Here the CDR3 reads CASSQLRLAGTGETQYF. The CDR3 DNA follows: TGCGCCAGCAGCCAACTCCGACTAGCGGGGACCGGAGAGACCCAGTACTTC.

The rearrangement joins TRBV7-3 to TRBJ1-1; D remains ambiguous. The CDR3 consists of 13 residues. Germline loops: CDR1 SGHTA, CDR2 FQGTGA. Trimming removed 5 bases at V and 2 bases at J, with 9 bases between. CDR3 sequence (DNA): TGTGCCAGCAGCCCCCAGCCTAACACTGAAGCTTTCTTT. Amino acids: CASSPQPNTEAFF.

The V gene is TRBV2, the J gene TRBJ1-5; weak D call: TRBD1 (5 bases). The V gene lost 7 bases and the J gene lost 7 bases, with 17 bases spanning the gap. The CDR3 totals 14 residues. Germline V CDR1 and CDR2: SNHLY, FYNNEI. The CDR3 nucleotides are TGTGCCAGCACCGGGGACGGTGGTGTCCAGCCCCAGCATTTT. As protein: CASTGDGGVQPQHF.

The chain recombines TRBV19 with TRBJ2-1; D is undetermined. The CDR3 has 11 residues. Germline assignment: CDR1 LNHDA and CDR2 SQIVND (reference sequence). V was trimmed by 4 bases and J by 8 bases, leaving 6 bases between them. In nucleotides, the CDR3 is TGTGCCAGTAGTACGTCGGATGAGCAGTTCTTC. This sequence encodes CASSTSDEQFF.

The V gene is TRBV27, the J gene TRBJ1-4; a weak D match, TRBD1 (6 bases). Trimming removed 2 bases from V and 7 bases from J, with 17 bases in between. Germline loops: CDR1 MNHEY, CDR2 SMNVEV (reference sequence). The CDR3 runs to 16 residues. CDR3 in amino acids: CASSLRGVGVSEKLFF. DNA of the CDR3: TGTGCCAGCAGTTTAAGGGGGGTAGGGGTTAGTGAAAAACTGTTTTTT.

The chain employs TRBV7-2 and TRBJ1-1, with D hard to call. CDR1 SGHTA and CDR2 FQGNSA come from the germline V gene. The CDR3 runs to 13 residues. V gave up 4 bases and J gave up 5 bases, with 11 bases separating them. This CDR3 reads CASSSGRRTEAFF. The CDR3, as DNA: TGTGCCAGCAGCTCCGGGAGGCGGACTGAAGCTTTCTTT.

The chain couples TRBV18 to TRBJ1-5; D is possibly TRBD1 (5 bases). Germline V CDR1 and CDR2: KGHSH, LQKENI. This CDR3 comprises 15 residues. V was clipped by 3 bases and J by 6 bases, with 15 bases between them. The CDR3 nucleotides are TGTGCCAGCTCACCCGAGCAGGGAGGCTCTCAGCCCCAGCATTTT. It yields the protein CASSPEQGGSQPQHF.

This clone was observed a few times. The chain links TRBV15 to TRBJ2-1, with 8 bases fitting TRBD2. Trimming removed 0 bases from V and 6 bases from J; junction bases left unmatched: 13. This CDR3 has 18 amino acids. From germline, CDR1 is LNHNV and CDR2 YYDKDF (reference sequence). The DNA of the CDR3 is TGTGCCACCAGCAGAGATAAGAGGACGGGAGGGCCACGCAATGAGCAGTTCTTC. Translation: CATSRDKRTGGPRNEQFF. The variable domain in full, completed from reference TRBV15 and TRBJ2-1, reads DAMVIQNPRYQVTQFGKPVTLSCSQTLNHNVMYWYQQKSSQAPKLLFHYYDKDFNNEADTPDNFQSRRPNTSFCFLDIRSPGLGDTAMYLCATSRDKRTGGPRNEQFFGPGTRLTVL.

The chain has TRBV6-4 and TRBJ2-1; 13 bases are a match to TRBD2. CDR3 length: 15 residues. Germline CDR1 reads MRHNA; CDR2 reads SNTAGT. The ends lost 6 bases at V and 8 bases at J; junction bases unmatched: 7. CDR3 bases: TGTGCCAGCAGAGTGGGGACTAGCGGGACCTATGAGCAGTTCTTC. Amino acid sequence: CASRVGTSGTYEQFF.

The chain uses TRBV28 and TRBJ1-2; possibly TRBD1 for D (6 bases). Germline V lookup: CDR1 MDHEN, CDR2 SYDVKM. This CDR3 spans 13 amino acids. With 5 bases removed from V and 4 bases from J, the gap between germline ends came to 11 bases. The CDR3 loop reads CASSPPDSYGYTF. As DNA, the CDR3 is TGTGCCAGCAGTCCACCGGACAGCTATGGCTACACCTTC.

This clone occurred a few times. The V gene is TRBV28, the J gene TRBJ2-7; 12 bases map to TRBD2. From germline, CDR1 is MDHEN and CDR2 SYDVKM. This CDR3 contains 16 residues. Unmatched junction bases numbered 9, after V lost 7 bases and J lost 2 bases. CDR3 residues: CASMGTSGRSPYEQYF. In DNA, the CDR3 is TGTGCCAGCATGGGGACTAGCGGGCGGTCGCCCTACGAGCAGTACTTC.

This clone has just a few counts. V gene TRBV5-6 combines with J gene TRBJ2-3; 8 bases align to TRBD1. Germline trimming cut 0 bases from V and 5 bases from J; bases unmatched to any gene: 11. CDR1 is SGHDT and CDR2 is YYEEEE in the germline V gene. The CDR3 has 17 amino acids. CDR3 region: CASSLAPTGAGGDTQYF. Here the CDR3 DNA reads TGTGCCAGCAGCTTGGCCCCGACAGGGGCTGGGGGAGATACGCAGTATTTT.

V gene TRBV28 combines with J gene TRBJ2-7; 8 positions agree with TRBD1. Per germline, CDR1 MDHEN and CDR2 SYDVKM. This CDR3 spans 16 amino acids. With V trimmed by 4 bases and J by 0 bases, 8 bases remained unmatched. CDR3 amino acids: CASSSTGGRSSYEQYF. The CDR3, as DNA: TGTGCCAGCAGTTCAACAGGGGGTCGGAGCTCCTACGAGCAGTACTTC.

The rearrangement links TRBV11-3 to TRBJ2-3; D possibly corresponds to TRBD2 (6 bases). Germline V gene sequence: CDR1 SGHNT, CDR2 YENEEA. This CDR3 region has 15 residues. The V and J ends lost 3 bases and 1 base respectively, with 11 bases between them. CDR3 sequence: CASSLGGVGTDTQYF. In nucleotides, the CDR3 is TGTGCCAGCAGCTTGGGAGGAGTTGGCACAGATACGCAGTATTTT.

The rearrangement uses TRBV11-2 and TRBJ2-5; TRBD1 aligns across 7 bases. V dropped 3 bases and J dropped 1; count of bases not matched to a gene: 2. This CDR3 has 14 residues. The germline V gene encodes CDR1 SGHAT and CDR2 FQNNGV. The CDR3 sequence: CASSFRDSQETQYF. The CDR3, as DNA: TGTGCCAGCAGCTTCCGGGACAGCCAAGAGACCCAGTACTTC.

V and J are TRBV6-6 and TRBJ1-5, with TRBD1 as a possible D gene (5 bases). V gave up 2 bases and J gave up 7 bases, with 15 bases separating them. This CDR3 has 15 residues. Per the germline V gene, CDR1 is MNHNY and CDR2 is SVGAGI (reference sequence). CDR3 residues: CASSYTRGTGQPQHF. CDR3 in DNA: TGTGCCAGCAGTTACACCCGGGGGACCGGGCAGCCCCAGCATTTT.